This T cell receptor (beta chain) was profiled in a study of T cell repertoires in cytomegalovirus infection. Overall study context: Recently identified HLA-C-restricted CMV epitopes were among the peptides used. Matching HLA type and CMV infection were both indicated by public TCR beta signatures.

Study-level results: Public TCR beta family frequency separated CMV-and-HLA carriers, including in an independent cohort. Within the response measured ex vivo, HLA-C-restricted CMV-specific TCR beta clonotypes were dominant.

A word on this clonotype: Its antigen is still unknown.

TCRdb reprocessed the reads with MiXCR, giving one entry per CDR3 protein. Of 570,000 or so distinct CDR3 sequences in the sample, just under 40% were seen once. Germline CDR1 reads SGHAT; CDR2 reads FQNNGV. Trimming took 0 bases from V and 5 from J, leaving 17 bases between them. The CDR3 consists of 16 residues. The specimen was cultured PBMCs, collected from culture after CMV antigen stimulation. The V and J genes are TRBV11-2 and TRBJ2-7; maybe TRBD2 (5 bases). The receptor's source is a human donor in good health (CMV status not recorded). Some clones in this sample may be carry-over from other donors' samples. The CDR3 region is CASSLDSRLGGHEQYF. For the CDR3, the DNA is TGTGCCAGCAGCTTAGATTCTCGGCTAGGAGGACACGAGCAGTACTTC. Using reference TRBV11-2 and TRBJ2-7 for the parts outside the CDR3, the full variable domain is EAGVAQSPRYKIIEKRQSVAFWCNPISGHATLYWYQQILGQGPKLLIQFQNNGVVDDSQLPKDRFSAERLKGVDSTLKIQPAKLEDSAVYLCASSLDSRLGGHEQYFGPGTRLTVT.